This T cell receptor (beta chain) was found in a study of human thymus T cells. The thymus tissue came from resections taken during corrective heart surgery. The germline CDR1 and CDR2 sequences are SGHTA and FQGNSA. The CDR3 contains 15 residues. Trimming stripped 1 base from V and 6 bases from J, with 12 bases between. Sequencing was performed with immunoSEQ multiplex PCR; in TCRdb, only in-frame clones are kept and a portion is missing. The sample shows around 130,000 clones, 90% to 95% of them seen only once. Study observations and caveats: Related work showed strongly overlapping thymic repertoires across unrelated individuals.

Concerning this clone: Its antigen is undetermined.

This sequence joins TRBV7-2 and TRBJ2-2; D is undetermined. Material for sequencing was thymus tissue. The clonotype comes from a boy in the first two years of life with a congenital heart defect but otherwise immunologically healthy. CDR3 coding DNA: TGTGCCAGCAGCTTAGTTGGGTTCGAGGCCGGGGAGCTGTTTTTT. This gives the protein CASSLVGFEAGELFF.